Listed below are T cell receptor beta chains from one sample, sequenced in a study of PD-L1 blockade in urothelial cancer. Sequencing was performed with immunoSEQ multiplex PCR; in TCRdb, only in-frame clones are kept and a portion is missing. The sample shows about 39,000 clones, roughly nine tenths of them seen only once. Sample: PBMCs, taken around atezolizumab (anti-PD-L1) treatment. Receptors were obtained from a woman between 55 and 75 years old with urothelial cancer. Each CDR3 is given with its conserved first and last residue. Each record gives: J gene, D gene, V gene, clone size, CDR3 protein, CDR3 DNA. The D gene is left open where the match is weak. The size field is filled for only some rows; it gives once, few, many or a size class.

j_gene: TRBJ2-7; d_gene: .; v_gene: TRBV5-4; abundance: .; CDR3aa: CASSLSPRSYSYEQYF; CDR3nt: TGTGCCAGCAGCTTGTCCCCCCGGTCCTACTCCTACGAGCAGTACTTC
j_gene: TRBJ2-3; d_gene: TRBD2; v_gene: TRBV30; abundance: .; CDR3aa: CAWSGGGKAGGPTDTQYF; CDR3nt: TGTGCCTGGAGTGGAGGGGGTAAAGCGGGAGGGCCTACAGATACGCAGTATTTT
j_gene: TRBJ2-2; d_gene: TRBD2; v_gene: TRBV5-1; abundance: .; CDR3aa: CASSLLGLAGVSTGELFF; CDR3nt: TGCGCCAGCAGCCTCCTTGGACTAGCGGGAGTATCTACCGGGGAGCTGTTTTTT
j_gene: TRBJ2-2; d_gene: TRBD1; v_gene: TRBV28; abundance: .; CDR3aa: CASSTPRGQNTGELFF; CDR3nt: TGTGCCAGCAGTACCCCCAGGGGGCAAAACACCGGGGAGCTGTTTTTT
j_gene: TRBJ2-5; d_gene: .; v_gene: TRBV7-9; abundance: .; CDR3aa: CASSRATGETQYF; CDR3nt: TGTGCCAGCAGCCGGGCCACGGGGGAGACCCAGTACTTC
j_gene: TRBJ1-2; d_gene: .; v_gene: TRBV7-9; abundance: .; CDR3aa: CASSLDSSGYTF; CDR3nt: TGTGCCAGCAGCTTAGACTCGAGTGGCTACACCTTC
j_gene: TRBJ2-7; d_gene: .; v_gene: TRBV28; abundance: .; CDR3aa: CASSFGVRYEQYF; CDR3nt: TGTGCCAGCAGTTTCGGGGTCAGATACGAGCAGTACTTC
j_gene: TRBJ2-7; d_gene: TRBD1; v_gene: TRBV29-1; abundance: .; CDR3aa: CSVGQGVREYEQYF; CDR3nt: TGCAGCGTGGGCCAGGGGGTAAGAGAATACGAGCAGTACTTC
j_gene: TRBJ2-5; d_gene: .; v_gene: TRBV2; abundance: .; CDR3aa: CASSANQETQYF; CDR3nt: TGTGCCAGCAGTGCCAACCAAGAGACCCAGTACTTC
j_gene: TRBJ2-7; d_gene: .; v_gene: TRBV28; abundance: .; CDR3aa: CASSTPVGGRGLGEQYF; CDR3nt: TGTGCCAGCAGTACCCCCGTGGGGGGGCGAGGACTCGGGGAGCAGTACTTC
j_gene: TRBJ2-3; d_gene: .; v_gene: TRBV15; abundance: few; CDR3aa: CATSRGMSGSTDTQYF; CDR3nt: TGTGCCACCAGCAGAGGTATGAGCGGGAGCACAGATACGCAGTATTTT
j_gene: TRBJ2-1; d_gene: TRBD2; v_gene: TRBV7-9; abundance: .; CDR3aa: CASSLGLAGVTEQFF; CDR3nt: TGTGCCAGCAGCTTAGGACTAGCGGGAGTGACTGAGCAGTTCTTC
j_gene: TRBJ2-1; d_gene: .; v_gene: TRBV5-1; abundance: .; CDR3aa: CASSRDHNEQFF; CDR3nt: TGCGCCAGCAGCCGGGATCACAATGAGCAGTTCTTC
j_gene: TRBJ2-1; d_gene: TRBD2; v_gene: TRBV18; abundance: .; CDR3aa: CASSPFPGGYNEQFF; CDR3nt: TGTGCCAGCTCACCATTCCCGGGAGGGTACAATGAGCAGTTCTTC
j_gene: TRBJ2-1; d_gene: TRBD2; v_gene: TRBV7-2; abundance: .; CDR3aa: CASSYLAGGRYNEQFF; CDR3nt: TGTGCCAGCAGCTATTTAGCGGGAGGACGCTACAATGAGCAGTTCTTC
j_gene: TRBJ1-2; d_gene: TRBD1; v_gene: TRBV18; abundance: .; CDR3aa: CASSEYGQGANYGYTF; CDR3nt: TGTGCCAGCTCAGAATACGGACAGGGTGCTAACTATGGCTACACCTTC
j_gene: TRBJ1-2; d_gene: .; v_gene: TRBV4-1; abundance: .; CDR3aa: CASSQDRGIPYGYTF; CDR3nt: TGCGCCAGCAGCCAAGATAGAGGAATCCCCTATGGCTACACCTTC
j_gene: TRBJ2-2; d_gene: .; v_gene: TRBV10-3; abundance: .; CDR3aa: CAITGELFF; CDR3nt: TGTGCCATCACTGGGGAGCTGTTTTTT
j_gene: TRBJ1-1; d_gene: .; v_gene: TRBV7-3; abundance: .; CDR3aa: CASSLTPGTEAFF; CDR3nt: TGTGCCAGCAGCTTAACTCCGGGGACTGAAGCTTTCTTT
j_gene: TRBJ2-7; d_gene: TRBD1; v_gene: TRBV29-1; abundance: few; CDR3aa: CSVRTGQSYEQYF; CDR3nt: TGCAGCGTTCGGACAGGGCAATCCTACGAGCAGTACTTC
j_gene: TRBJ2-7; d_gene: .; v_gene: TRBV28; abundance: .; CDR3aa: CASSLIREGYEQYF; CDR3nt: TGTGCCAGCAGTTTAATCAGGGAAGGTTACGAGCAGTACTTC
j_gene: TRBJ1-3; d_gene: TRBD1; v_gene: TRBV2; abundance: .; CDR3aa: CASRLGTGTGNTIYF; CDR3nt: TGTGCCAGCAGGCTGGGGACAGGGACTGGAAACACCATATATTTT
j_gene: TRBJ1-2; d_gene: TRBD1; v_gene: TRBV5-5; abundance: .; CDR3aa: CASSSGQGISYGYTF; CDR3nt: TGTGCCAGCAGCTCGGGACAGGGGATAAGCTATGGCTACACCTTC
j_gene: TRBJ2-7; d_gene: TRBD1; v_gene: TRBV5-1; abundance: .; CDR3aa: CASRIRQGVSYEQYF; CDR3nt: TGCGCCAGCAGAATAAGACAGGGTGTGTCCTACGAGCAGTACTTC